These 2 T cell receptor beta chains came from one sample sequenced in a study of T-cell memory formation after mild COVID-19. TCRdb passed the 5' RACE reads through MiXCR, listing each CDR3 protein once. This sample carries 210,000 or so distinct CDR3 sequences, around 30% of them seen once, and the ten largest clones take approximately 10%. Sequenced: PBMCs or a T cell subset sorted from them (not recorded which). The source is an adult woman who had mild COVID-19 (a few samples of this study predate the infection). Cell type and time point are not known.

The chain recombines TRBV11-2 with TRBJ2-2; D possibly corresponds to TRBD2 (6 bases). Germline assignment: CDR1 SGHAT and CDR2 FQNNGV. This CDR3 is built from 15 residues. The V and J ends lost 5 bases and 1 base respectively, with 11 bases between them. The DNA for the CDR3 is TGTGCCAGCAGCCAAGGGAGGTTGAACACCGGGGAGCTGTTTTTT. As protein: CASSQGRLNTGELFF.

Only one count was recorded for this clonotype. The genes are TRBV7-2 and TRBJ2-7; TRBD2 agrees at 14 bases. The CDR3 loop spans 17 amino acids. J gave up 3 bases and V 4 bases, and 8 bases lay outside the gene matches. Germline V lookup: CDR1 SGHTA, CDR2 FQGNSA. In nucleotides, the CDR3 is TGTGCCAGCAGCTCTCCGGAGGGACTAGCGGGGGTCTACGAGCAGTACTTC. The encoded protein is CASSSPEGLAGVYEQYF.